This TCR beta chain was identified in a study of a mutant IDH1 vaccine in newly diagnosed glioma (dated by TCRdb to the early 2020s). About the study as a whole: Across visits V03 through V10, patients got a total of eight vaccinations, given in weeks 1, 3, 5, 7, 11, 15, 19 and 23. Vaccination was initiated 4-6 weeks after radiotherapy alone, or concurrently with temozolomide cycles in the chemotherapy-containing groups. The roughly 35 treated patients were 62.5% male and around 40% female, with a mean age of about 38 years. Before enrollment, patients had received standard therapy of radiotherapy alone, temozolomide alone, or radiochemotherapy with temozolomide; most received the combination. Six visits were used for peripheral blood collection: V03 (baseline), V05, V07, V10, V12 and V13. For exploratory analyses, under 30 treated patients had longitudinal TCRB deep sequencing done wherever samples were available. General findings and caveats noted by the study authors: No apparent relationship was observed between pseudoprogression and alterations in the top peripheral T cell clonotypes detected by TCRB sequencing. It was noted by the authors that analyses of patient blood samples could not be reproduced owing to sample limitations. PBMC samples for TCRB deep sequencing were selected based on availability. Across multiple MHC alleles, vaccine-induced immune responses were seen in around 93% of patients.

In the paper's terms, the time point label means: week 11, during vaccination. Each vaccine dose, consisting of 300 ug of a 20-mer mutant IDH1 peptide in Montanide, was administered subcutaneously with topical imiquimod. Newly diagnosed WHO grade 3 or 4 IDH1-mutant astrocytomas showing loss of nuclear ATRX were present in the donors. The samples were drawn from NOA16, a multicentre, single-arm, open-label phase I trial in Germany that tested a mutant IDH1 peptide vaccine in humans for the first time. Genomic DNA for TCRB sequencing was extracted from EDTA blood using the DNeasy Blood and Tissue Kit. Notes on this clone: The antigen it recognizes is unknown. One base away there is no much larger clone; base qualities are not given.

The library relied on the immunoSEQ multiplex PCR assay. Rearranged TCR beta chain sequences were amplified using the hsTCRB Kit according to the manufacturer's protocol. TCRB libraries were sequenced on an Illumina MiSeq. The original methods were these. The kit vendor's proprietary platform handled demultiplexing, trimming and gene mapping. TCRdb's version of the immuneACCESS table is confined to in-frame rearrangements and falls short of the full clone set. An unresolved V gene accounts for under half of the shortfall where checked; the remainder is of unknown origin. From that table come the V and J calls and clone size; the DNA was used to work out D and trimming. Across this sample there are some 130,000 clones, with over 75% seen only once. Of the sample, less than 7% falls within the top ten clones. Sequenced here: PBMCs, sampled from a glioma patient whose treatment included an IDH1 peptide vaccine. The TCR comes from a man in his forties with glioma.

The sequenced DNA: TGTGCCATCAGTGAGTTGCCGACAACTAATGAAAAACTGTTTTTT. Its product reads: CAISELPTTNEKLFF. The chain joins TRBV10-3 to TRBJ1-4; the D gene identity is not certain. V lost 1 base and J lost 0 bases; the stretch between them is 6 bases long. The CDR3 starts with the cysteine, ends with the phenylalanine, and has 15 residues. Only CDR3 DNA is held: 45 bases, read in frame from base 1. As encoded in the germline V gene, CDR1 is ENHRY while CDR2 is SYGVKD.